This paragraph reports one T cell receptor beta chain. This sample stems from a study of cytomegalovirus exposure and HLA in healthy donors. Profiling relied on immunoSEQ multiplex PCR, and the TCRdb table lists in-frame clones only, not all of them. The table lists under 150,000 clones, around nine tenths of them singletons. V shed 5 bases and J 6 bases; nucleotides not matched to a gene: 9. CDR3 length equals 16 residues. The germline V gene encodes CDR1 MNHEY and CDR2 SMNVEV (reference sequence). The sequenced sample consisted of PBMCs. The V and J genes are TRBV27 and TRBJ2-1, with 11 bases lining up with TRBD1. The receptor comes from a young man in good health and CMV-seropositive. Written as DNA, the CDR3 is TGTGCCAGCAGTCGGTTGATCGGGACAGGGGGCAATGAGCAGTTCTTC. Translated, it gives CASSRLIGTGGNEQFF.